A single sample gave rise to the 7 T cell receptor beta chains below, sequenced in a study of blood T cells in healthy people across ages. A second PCR, run for about 7 to 11 cycles, used a sample-barcoded 5' primer plus a J-beta primer mix. TCRdb reanalysed the 5' RACE reads using MiXCR and keeps one entry per CDR3 protein. The data contain 1.5 million to 2 million distinct CDR3 sequences, roughly 28% of them singletons. The sequenced sample was blood. These receptors all stem from a woman in her twenties or thirties in good health.

The gene calls are TRBV2 and TRBJ2-1; the match to TRBD1 covers 9 bases. Germline assignment: CDR1 SNHLY and CDR2 FYNNEI. CDR3 length equals 16 residues. J was trimmed by 5 bases and V by 6 bases; bases with no gene match: 11. The chain's CDR3 is CASRGVRDRVDNEQFF. The CDR3, as DNA: TGTGCCAGCAGAGGAGTCCGGGACAGGGTCGACAATGAGCAGTTCTTC.

The rearrangement uses TRBV4-1 and TRBJ1-1, with D unresolved. V was clipped by 0 bases and J by 0 bases, with 11 bases between them. The CDR3 loop spans 16 amino acids. CDR1 is MGHRA, CDR2 YSYEKL, per germline. The CDR3 region has the DNA TGCGCCAGCAGCCAAGAACCCGGGAGATTGAACACTGAAGCTTTCTTT. Protein product: CASSQEPGRLNTEAFF.

This chain uses TRBV5-1 with TRBJ2-4; 16 bases agree with TRBD2. V was pared by 5 bases and J by 7 bases, with 9 bases of the junction left unmatched. CDR1 is SGHRS and CDR2 is YFSETQ in the germline V gene. CDR3 length: 17 residues. CDR3 amino acids: CASRQGLAGGPRNIQYF. CDR3 nucleotides: TGCGCCAGCAGACAGGGACTAGCGGGGGGGCCCCGGAACATTCAGTACTTC.

The chain uses TRBV29-1 and TRBJ2-3; 10 positions agree with TRBD1. The V gene's germline CDR1 is SQVTM and CDR2 ANQGSEA. There are 16 residues in the CDR3. J lost 3 bases, V lost 3 bases, and 9 bases had no gene match. The CDR3 region is CSVEPPGQGRTDTQYF. The CDR3 region has the DNA TGCAGCGTTGAGCCTCCGGGACAGGGGCGGACAGATACGCAGTATTTT.

The chain couples TRBV14 to TRBJ1-1; a possible D gene is TRBD1 (6 bases). V lost 8 bases, J lost 11 bases, and 21 bases lay in between. The V gene's germline CDR1 is SGHDN and CDR2 FVKESK. This CDR3 is 13 amino acids long. CDR3 sequence: CASQDLTGSEAFF. CDR3 DNA sequence: TGTGCCAGCCAAGACCTCACAGGGTCGGAGGCTTTCTTT.

The chain couples TRBV20-1 to TRBJ2-7; no firm D call. Germline CDR1 reads DFQATT; CDR2 reads SNEGSKA (reference sequence). This CDR3 contains 14 residues. V was trimmed by 0 bases and J by 5 bases, leaving 14 bases between them. CDR3 amino acids: CSARDPVSLHEQYF. The CDR3 DNA sequence: TGCAGTGCTAGAGATCCCGTAAGTCTGCACGAGCAGTACTTC.

The chain combines TRBV12-3 or TRBV12-4 with TRBJ2-5; 9 bases match TRBD1. V gave up 3 bases and J gave up 7 bases; unmatched junction bases: 15. The CDR3 is 17 residues long. CDR3 in DNA: TGTGCCAGCAGTTTTCTGGGGTCCGGGACAGGGCCTGGGACCCAGTACTTC. It specifies CASSFLGSGTGPGTQYF.